One sample yielded the 30 T cell receptor beta chains listed below, sequenced in a study of Graves' ophthalmopathy and Graves' hyperthyroidism. RNA transcripts yielded amplified TCR beta CDR3 regions. First-round RT-PCR with HTBI primers preceded a second-round multiplex PCR. One entry per CDR3 protein, called by TCRdb with MiXCR from the multiplex PCR reads. The sample yields roughly 230,000 distinct CDR3 sequences, under 25% seen once. Sequencing input: peripheral blood. These receptor sequences come from a woman in her forties or fifties with Graves' ophthalmopathy.

The gene calls are TRBV30 and TRBJ1-1, with TRBD1 matching over 7 bases. Germline trimming cut 7 bases from V and 11 bases from J; bases unmatched to any gene: 13. CDR3 size: 12 residues. Germline-derived CDR1 and CDR2 are GTSNPN and SVGIG (reference sequence). This CDR3 is CAYTPTGIGAFF. The CDR3 DNA is TGTGCCTATACACCGACAGGGATTGGGGCTTTCTTT.

The V call is TRBV6-5, the J call TRBJ1-3; possible D gene TRBD1, 6 bases. The CDR3 spans 15 residues. The germline V gene has CDR1 MNHEY and CDR2 SVGAGI. The V end lost 4 bases, the J end lost 4 bases, and 14 bases lay between the germline ends. Here the CDR3 DNA reads TGTGCCAGCAGTTCCTGGGGGGCGGGCGGAAACACCATATATTTT. It codes for CASSSWGAGGNTIYF.

This clonotype was detected many times. The chain has TRBV5-6 and TRBJ1-1; a weak D match, TRBD1 (5 bases). The germline V gene has CDR1 SGHDT and CDR2 YYEEEE. This CDR3 contains 16 residues. V was pared by 4 bases and J by 3 bases, with 19 bases between. CDR3: CASSAWSTVGHTEAFF. The CDR3, as DNA: TGTGCCAGCAGCGCTTGGTCGACAGTGGGCCACACTGAAGCTTTCTTT.

The chain recombines TRBV24-1 with TRBJ2-7; no reliable D call. The CDR3 sequence is 13 residues long. Germline V CDR1 and CDR2: KGHDR, SFDVKD. V shed 2 bases and J shed 6 bases, with 10 bases lying between them. The CDR3 region has the DNA TGTGCCACCAGTGATTCGACTGCCCGCGAGCAGTACTTC. It encodes CATSDSTAREQYF.

This chain links TRBV3-1 with TRBJ2-2; 11 bases match TRBD2. V gave up 4 bases and J gave up 4 bases; unmatched junction bases: 14. The CDR3 runs to 19 residues. CDR1 is LGHDT, CDR2 YNNKEL, per germline (reference sequence). The CDR3: CASSLRPLVAGGSTGELFF. DNA for the CDR3: TGTGCCAGCAGCCTCCGCCCCCTAGTAGCGGGGGGGAGCACCGGGGAGCTGTTTTTT. The variable domain in full, completed from reference TRBV3-1 and TRBJ2-2, reads DTAVSQTPKYLVTQMGNDKSIKCEQNLGHDTMYWYKQDSKKFLKIMFSYNNKELIINETVPNRFSPKSPDKAHLNLHINSLELGDSAVYFCASSLRPLVAGGSTGELFFGEGSRLTVL.

This clonotype showed up many times. The chain combines TRBV20-1 with TRBJ1-5; 10 bases are shared with TRBD1. The CDR3 has 19 amino acids. The germline gives CDR1 DFQATT, CDR2 SNEGSKA (reference sequence). The trim removed 1 base at V and 2 bases at J, leaving 14 bases unmatched. The CDR3 here is CSARGRRDRGGTGNQPQHF. DNA for the CDR3: TGCAGTGCTAGAGGGAGAAGGGACAGGGGAGGTACCGGCAATCAGCCCCAGCATTTT.

This clonotype was recorded at least ten times. The genes are TRBV29-1 and TRBJ1-1; D is uncertain. CDR1 SQVTM and CDR2 ANQGSEA come from the germline V gene. CDR3 length: 13 amino acids. With 4 bases removed from V and 2 bases from J, the gap between germline ends came to 11 bases. CDR3 residues: CSVALATNTEAFF. CDR3 sequence (DNA): TGCAGCGTTGCTCTTGCTACCAACACTGAAGCTTTCTTT.

This clonotype was counted ten times or more. The rearrangement links TRBV20-1 to TRBJ2-7, with D possibly being TRBD1 or TRBD2 (5 bases each). The CDR3 is made up of 13 amino acids. The V and J ends lost 5 bases and 2 bases respectively, with 13 bases between them. Germline V gene data show CDR1 as DFQATT and CDR2 as SNEGSKA (reference sequence). CDR3 in DNA: TGCAGTGCTGACGGGGCTCCAACCTACGAGCAGTACTTC. Translated, it gives CSADGAPTYEQYF.

This chain uses TRBV29-1 with TRBJ1-1, with TRBD1 as a possible D gene (5 bases). CDR1 and CDR2 from the germline V gene are SQVTM and ANQGSEA. Trimming removed 4 bases at V and 6 bases at J, with 9 bases between. This CDR3 contains 11 residues. The CDR3 DNA sequence: TGCAGCGTTGTAGGGGACGCTGAAGCTTTCTTT. Amino acids: CSVVGDAEAFF.

This clonotype was picked up many times. The chain links TRBV10-3 to TRBJ2-1; 8 bases are a match to TRBD2. Germline-derived CDR1 and CDR2 are ENHRY and SYGVKD. After removal of 10 bases from V and 8 bases from J, the junction contained 13 bases not matched to a gene. CDR3 size: 14 residues. CDR3 nucleotide sequence: TGTGCCACTCGTGATGATAGCGGGAAGCATGAGCAGTTCTTC. Its protein product is CATRDDSGKHEQFF.

This clonotype was counted many times. The CDR3: CSAANTGELFF. In nucleotides, the CDR3 is TGCAGTGCTGCGAACACCGGGGAGCTGTTTTTT. V usage is TRBV20-1 and J usage is TRBJ2-2; D remains unclear. The CDR3 contains 11 residues. V was shortened by 5 bases and J by 0 bases, with 1 base between the two germline ends. The germline V gene encodes CDR1 DFQATT and CDR2 SNEGSKA (reference sequence).

In its sample, this clonotype was seen many times. J is TRBJ1-2 and V is TRBV10-3, with D possibly being TRBD1 (6 bases). The CDR3 extends over 17 amino acids. Per germline, CDR1 ENHRY and CDR2 SYGVKD. Deletions cut 6 bases from V and 6 bases from J, with 26 bases between. CDR3 nucleotides: TGTGCCATCAGCTCCCTCGGGACAACCTTAGGGGGGCATGGCTACACCTTC. It encodes CAISSLGTTLGGHGYTF.

This clonotype was seen at least ten times. This chain links TRBV20-1 with TRBJ2-5; possible D gene TRBD1, 5 bases. V was pared by 2 bases and J by 5 bases, with 9 bases between. The CDR3 is made up of 12 amino acids. Germline values: CDR1 DFQATT, CDR2 SNEGSKA (reference sequence). The CDR3 nucleotides read TGCAGTGCTAGAAGGGGTGGGGAGACCCAGTACTTC. It encodes CSARRGGETQYF.

The chain employs TRBV6-5 and TRBJ1-2, with a weak D call TRBD1 (5 bases). V was cut by 3 bases and J by 4 bases, with 12 bases left in between. CDR1 and CDR2 from the germline V gene are MNHEY and SVGAGI. CDR3 length: 14 residues. For the CDR3, the DNA is TGTGCCAGCAGTTATCTTCCAGGGTCCTATGGCTACACCTTC. Protein: CASSYLPGSYGYTF.

Here the CDR3 reads CATSDVGASGDQPQHF. The CDR3 DNA sequence: TGTGCCACCAGTGATGTTGGGGCCTCCGGAGATCAGCCCCAGCATTTT. V is TRBV24-1 and J is TRBJ1-5; weak D call: TRBD1 (5 bases). V was cut by 3 bases and J by 5 bases, with 16 bases left in between. Germline assignment: CDR1 KGHDR and CDR2 SFDVKD. This CDR3 comprises 16 residues.

This clonotype has at least ten counts. The chain couples TRBV7-2 to TRBJ2-5; D call uncertain. The V and J ends lost 2 bases and 3 bases respectively, with 7 bases between them. Germline V gene lookup returns CDR1 SGHTA and CDR2 FQGNSA. The CDR3 is 13 amino acids. The CDR3 region is CASSLIQKETQYF. The DNA of the CDR3 is TGTGCCAGCAGCTTAATACAGAAAGAGACCCAGTACTTC.

This clonotype was recorded a few times. This rearrangement joins TRBV12-3 or TRBV12-4 to TRBJ2-2, with 9 bases fitting TRBD2. Losses at the gene ends were 6 bases for V and 7 bases for J; bases not matched to a gene: 9. The CDR3 has 15 amino acids. CDR3 sequence (DNA): TGTGCCAGCAGCACCTGGCGGGAGGGTAACGGGGAGCTGTTTTTT. It codes for CASSTWREGNGELFF.

This clonotype was counted ten times or more. This chain connects TRBV19 to TRBJ2-5; D unclear. The CDR3 runs 13 residues. CDR1 is LNHDA, CDR2 SQIVND, per germline (reference sequence). V was clipped by 5 bases and J by 9 bases, with 16 bases between them. DNA for the CDR3: TGTGCCAGTAGTGGCCGGGCCCTTGGGGCCCAGTACTTC. Its translation: CASSGRALGAQYF.

The rearrangement uses TRBV5-1 and TRBJ2-5; D possibly corresponds to TRBD1 (6 bases). Germline lookup yields CDR1 SGHRS and CDR2 YFSETQ. The CDR3 is made up of 14 amino acids. Trimming took off 3 bases at V and 6 bases at J, with 15 bases between the two ends. Here the CDR3 reads CASSSRTGTQTQYF. CDR3 coding DNA: TGCGCCAGCAGCTCCCGAACCGGGACACAGACCCAGTACTTC.

This clonotype was counted at least ten times. The rearrangement uses TRBV2 and TRBJ2-4; D is ambiguous. From germline, CDR1 is SNHLY and CDR2 FYNNEI. V was pared by 5 bases and J by 2 bases, with 10 bases between. This CDR3 contains 14 residues. CDR3 amino acids: CASSPGQPKNIQYF. CDR3 DNA: TGTGCCAGCAGTCCCGGGCAGCCCAAAAACATTCAGTACTTC.

This clonotype has just a few counts. Mismatch with germline at one junction end may stem from a read error. This chain joins TRBV4-2 and TRBJ2-2; D may match TRBD1 or TRBD2 (5 bases each). This CDR3 contains 16 residues. Germline V gives CDR1 LGHNA, CDR2 YNFKEQ. DNA of the CDR3: TGTGCCAGCAGCCCAACTTTAGGGGTTGGCACCGGGGAGCTGTCTTTT. Protein: CASSPTLGVGTGELSF.

CDR3: CASSHGRNNYGYTF. CDR3 DNA: TGTGCCAGCAGCCACGGACGGAACAACTATGGCTACACCTTC. The chain joins TRBV12-3 or TRBV12-4 to TRBJ1-2; D is uncertain. The V and J ends lost 6 bases and 2 bases respectively, with 13 bases between them. This CDR3 has 14 amino acids.

CDR3 in DNA: TGTGCCAGCTCACTTCTTGGACAGCACAATAGACCTGGAAACACCATATATTTT. This sequence encodes CASSLLGQHNRPGNTIYF. This chain uses TRBV18 with TRBJ1-3, with D perhaps matching TRBD1 (6 bases). The CDR3 consists of 18 residues. The V and J ends lost 4 bases and 2 bases respectively, with 21 bases between them. Germline V gene data show CDR1 as KGHSH and CDR2 as LQKENI.

This clonotype was seen repeatedly, ten times or more. This chain joins TRBV12-3 or TRBV12-4 and TRBJ2-2; the match to TRBD1 covers 8 bases. The CDR3 consists of 16 residues. Trimming took 4 bases from V and 4 from J; bases not matched to a gene: 8. CDR3 nucleotides: TGTGCCAGCAGTTCTAGGACAGGGCTTCTCACCGGGGAGCTGTTTTTT. Amino acid sequence: CASSSRTGLLTGELFF.

In this sample, this clonotype turned up many times. CDR3 bases: TGTGCCAGCAGGAATGGGCCGAACACCGGGGAGCTGTTTTTT. It specifies CASRNGPNTGELFF. The V gene is TRBV28, the J gene TRBJ2-2; D unclear. CDR3 size: 14 residues. Germline CDR1 MDHEN, CDR2 SYDVKM. Trimming shortened V by 6 bases and J by 0 bases, and 8 bases separated the two germline ends.

This clonotype was observed a few times. The chain is built from TRBV2 and TRBJ2-2, with D perhaps TRBD1 (6 bases). The V end lost 7 bases, the J end lost 0 bases, and 9 bases lay between the germline ends. In germline, CDR1 is SNHLY, CDR2 FYNNEI. The CDR3 has 14 residues. The DNA of the CDR3 is TGTGCCAGCAAGAGGACAGCGAACACCGGGGAGCTGTTTTTT. It is translated as CASKRTANTGELFF.

The CDR3 sequence is CATSGTDQPQHF. The CDR3 DNA follows: TGTGCCACCAGCGGCACCGATCAGCCCCAGCATTTT. This chain connects TRBV15 to TRBJ1-5; no firm D call. CDR3 length: 12 amino acids. Trimming removed 5 bases at V and 5 bases at J, with 7 bases between. Germline CDR1 is LNHNV and CDR2 is YYDKDF (reference sequence).

This clonotype was counted many times. This rearrangement joins TRBV6-5 to TRBJ2-7, with 8 nucleotides matching TRBD2. Trimming cost V 7 bases and J 2 bases; bases outside gene matches: 7. Germline V gene data show CDR1 as MNHEY and CDR2 as SVGAGI. CDR3 length: 14 residues. The CDR3 coding sequence is TGTGCCAGCACCCTACTAGCGGAACCCTACGAGCAGTACTTC. Residues: CASTLLAEPYEQYF.

This clonotype was observed a few times. The V and J genes are TRBV24-1 and TRBJ1-2; 10 nucleotides align to TRBD1. Germline CDR1 and CDR2: KGHDR and SFDVKD. Germline trimming cut 1 base from V and 7 bases from J; bases unmatched to any gene: 2. The CDR3 runs 14 residues. The CDR3 nucleotides read TGTGCCACCAGTGATTTTTGGACAGGGGGTGGCTACACCTTC. It is translated as CATSDFWTGGGYTF.

In this sample, this clonotype turned up many times. The chain couples TRBV28 to TRBJ2-4, with D possibly being TRBD1 (5 bases). CDR3 length: 17 residues. Germline CDR1 is MDHEN and CDR2 is SYDVKM. Trimming stripped 0 bases from V and 3 bases from J, with 15 bases between. The DNA for the CDR3 is TGTGCCAGCAGTTTATGGAGGTTCAGGGATCGCAAAAACATTCAGTACTTC. It codes for CASSLWRFRDRKNIQYF.